This T cell receptor beta chain appears in the sequencing data of a study of blood T cell repertoires in COVID-19. Original processing notes: Quantification of nucleated cells was approximated via reference gene primer amplification. Profiled with immunoSEQ multiplex PCR; TCRdb holds only in-frame clones, not every one. V and J calls and clone size follow that table, whereas D and trimming were derived from the DNA. The sample shows 150,000 to 200,000 clones, over 80% of them seen only once. This CDR3 is built from 17 residues. Trimming pared 1 base from V and 3 bases from J, leaving 15 bases between. Germline V gene lookup returns CDR1 SGHDN and CDR2 FVKESK.

Sample: PBMCs or T cells enriched from blood (not recorded which). The J gene is TRBJ2-2, the V gene TRBV14, with D possibly TRBD2 on 5 matching bases. The TCR originated in a man in his 70s who had been exposed to COVID-19. The DNA of the CDR3 is TGTGCCAGCAGCCAAGCGTTTGGGTTCGGGGACACCGGGGAGCTGTTTTTT. It specifies CASSQAFGFGDTGELFF.